These T cell receptor beta chains were read from a single sample in a study of blood T cell repertoires in COVID-19. Assay: immunoSEQ multiplex PCR; the TCRdb copy retains only in-frame clones and omits some. Of about 250,000 clones listed, more than 75% are singletons. Sample: PBMCs or T cells enriched from blood (not recorded which). These receptor sequences come from a middle-aged man who had recovered from COVID-19. Both conserved end residues are part of each CDR3. D genes are given only for firm matches.

J: TRBJ1-1
V: TRBV6-5
D: TRBD1
DNA: TGTGCCAGCAGTCCCCCAGGACAGGCTAAAGCTTTCTTT
CDR3: CASSPPGQAKAFF

J: TRBJ2-1
V: TRBV5-1
D: TRBD2
DNA: TGCGCCAGCAGCTTAGGACTAGTGAGGAGCTCCTACAATGAGCAGTTCTTC
CDR3: CASSLGLVRSSYNEQFF

J: TRBJ1-2
V: TRBV19
D: TRBD1
DNA: TGTGCCAGTAACCCGGGACAGGGGGCCGGAGGCTACACCTTC
CDR3: CASNPGQGAGGYTF

J: TRBJ2-3
V: TRBV29-1
D: .
DNA: TGCAGCGTTGTAGGGGGAGATACGCAGTATTTT
CDR3: CSVVGGDTQYF

J: TRBJ2-5
V: TRBV27
D: .
DNA: TGTGCCAGCAGCACATTCCCGGGGGGCGTCGGGGAGACCCAGTACTTC
CDR3: CASSTFPGGVGETQYF

J: TRBJ1-4
V: TRBV7-8
D: TRBD1
DNA: TGTGCCAGCAGCCGGGACAGCGTTCGGGAAAAACTGTTTTTT
CDR3: CASSRDSVREKLFF

J: TRBJ2-5
V: TRBV5-4
D: .
DNA: TGTGCCAGCAGCCTCGGGGCAGGGGCAGAGACCCAGTACTTC
CDR3: CASSLGAGAETQYF

J: TRBJ2-7
V: TRBV2
D: .
DNA: TGTGCCAGCAGGGGGCGGCCCGAGCAGTACTTC
CDR3: CASRGRPEQYF

J: TRBJ2-7
V: TRBV18
D: TRBD2
DNA: TGTGCCAGCTCGCAGGGACTAGCGGGGGCCGGCGACTACGAGCAGTACTTC
CDR3: CASSQGLAGAGDYEQYF

J: TRBJ2-5
V: TRBV6-2/TRBV6-3
D: .
DNA: TGTGCCAGCAGCCGGGGGCAGGTCGAGACCCAGTACTTC
CDR3: CASSRGQVETQYF

J: TRBJ1-2
V: TRBV2
D: .
DNA: TGTGCCAGCAGTGAAGCGAGCGGGGGGAGTGGCTACACCTTC
CDR3: CASSEASGGSGYTF

J: TRBJ1-5
V: TRBV7-2
D: .
DNA: TGTGCCAGCAGCGGCCAGGGAGGGAGCAATCAGCCCCAGCATTTT
CDR3: CASSGQGGSNQPQHF

J: TRBJ1-1
V: TRBV12-3/TRBV12-4
D: TRBD1
DNA: TGTGCCAGCAGAAGGGACAGTGAAGCTTTCTTT
CDR3: CASRRDSEAFF

J: TRBJ2-2
V: TRBV5-1
D: .
DNA: TGCGCCAGCAGCTCGGGACAGAACACCGGGGAGCTGTTTTTT
CDR3: CASSSGQNTGELFF

J: TRBJ1-6
V: TRBV23-1
D: .
DNA: TGCGCCAGCACTCAGCACCCGGCCATGGGCACCAGGGTTTATAATTCACCCCTCCACTTT
CDR3: CASTQHPAMGTRVYNSPLHF

J: TRBJ2-7
V: TRBV11-2
D: .
DNA: TGTGCCAGCAGCTTCCGAGGGGCGCGGGACTCCTACGAGCAGTACTTC
CDR3: CASSFRGARDSYEQYF

J: TRBJ2-5
V: TRBV6-5
D: TRBD1
DNA: TGTGCCAGCAGTTGGACAGGGGACGAGACCCAGTACTTC
CDR3: CASSWTGDETQYF